This TCR beta chain was recorded in a study of CD8+ T cells in alopecia areata. Study overall: Once tofacitinib had been taken for 6 to 18 months, 6 months off drug followed.

The sample's treatment: oral pan-JAK inhibitor, 5-10 mg twice daily. Reverse transcribed after extraction, RNA yielded cDNA as the sequencing template. Libraries were prepared by immunoSEQ multiplex PCR; TCRdb keeps only in-frame clonotypes and omits some of them. Of about 140,000 clones listed, roughly 86% are singletons. Points from the study as a whole: How baseline CD8+ expansion relates to response remains uncertain (there was one nonresponder). Resident alphabeta T cells of normal skin are also sequenced in scalp samples. Persistence of many expanded lesional clones was seen in scalp and blood during tofacitinib.

CDR3 size: 15 residues. Germline loops: CDR1 MNHNS, CDR2 SASEGT. V shed 1 base and J shed 1 base, with 11 bases lying between them. On this clone: Its antigen is unknown.

This clonotype was sampled from a human donor with alopecia areata. The V gene is TRBV6-1, the J gene TRBJ2-7; tentative D call: TRBD1 (6 bases). Sequenced here: CD8+ T cells sorted from blood, sampled at week 4, from a patient treated with tofacitinib. The CDR3, as DNA: TGTGCCAGCAGTGAAGTTGAGGGGGAATCCTACGAGCAGTACTTC. Translating it yields CASSEVEGESYEQYF.